Here is one TCR beta chain with its context. Its antigen is unidentified. The data were taken from a study of T-cell reconstitution after alpha-beta-depleted transplantation in children. The germline CDR1 and CDR2 sequences are SEHNR and FQNEAQ (reference sequence). The length of the CDR3 is 13 residues. V dropped 5 bases and J dropped 5 bases, with 9 bases sitting between them. Unique molecular identifiers were built into the TCRbeta library. TCRdb re-called the PCR reads with MiXCR, one entry per CDR3 protein. The table records around 80,000 distinct CDR3 sequences, about a sixth of them present only once. Study-wide results and limits: By about two months after transplant, alpha-beta T cells reportedly arose from several hundred graft clones that had expanded. After transplant, high TCRbeta diversity at day 60 in some patients arose from surviving recipient T cells and thymic progenitors. T cells produced anew were the main source of T-cell counts and diversity one year after transplant.

The TCR comes from a male patient between 2 and 15 years old who had a stem cell transplant for acute lymphoblastic leukemia, so the T cells may come from the graft donor. The sequenced sample was PBMCs, mostly from graft donor cells, obtained 360 days after TCRalphabeta/CD19-depleted stem cell transplant. The chain is built from TRBV7-9 and TRBJ2-2, with D perhaps matching TRBD2 (5 bases). In DNA form, the CDR3 reads TGTGCCAGCAGCAAACGGAGGACCGGGGAGCTGTTTTTT. It specifies CASSKRRTGELFF.